One and the same sample provided the 30 T cell receptor beta chains below, sequenced in a study of blood T cell repertoires in COVID-19. Sequencing used immunoSEQ multiplex PCR; TCRdb keeps in-frame clones, though not all of them. The table records 20,000 to 30,000 clones, about 81% of them present only once. The source material was peripheral blood. The receptors come from a woman in her seventies with COVID-19, enrolled during active disease.

V usage is TRBV19 and J usage is TRBJ1-5, with D maybe TRBD1 (5 bases). The CDR3 contains 16 residues. Per germline, CDR1 LNHDA and CDR2 SQIVND (reference sequence). Trimming took 6 bases from V and 0 from J, leaving 15 bases between them. CDR3 bases: TGTGCCAGTAGAGGACGCACAGGAACTAGCAATCAGCCCCAGCATTTT. Residues: CASRGRTGTSNQPQHF. Together with reference TRBV19 and TRBJ1-5, the CDR3 gives the full variable domain: DGGITQSPKYLFRKEGQNVTLSCEQNLNHDAMYWYRQDPGQGLRLIYYSQIVNDFQKGDIAEGYSVSREKKESFPLTVTSAQKNPTAFYLCASRGRTGTSNQPQHFGDGTRLSIL.

This CDR3 is CASSRNRGQDTEAFF. CDR3 coding DNA: TGTGCCAGTAGTAGGAACAGGGGGCAGGACACTGAAGCTTTCTTT. The gene calls are TRBV19 and TRBJ1-1, with 9 positions matching TRBD1. V lost 4 bases and J lost 3; bases outside the gene matches: 6. Germline CDR1 reads LNHDA; CDR2 reads SQIVND (reference sequence). This CDR3 has 15 amino acids.

The CDR3 DNA follows: TGCGCCAGCAGCTTGGCCGGGACAGGGGCCACTGAAGCTTTCTTT. As protein: CASSLAGTGATEAFF. This chain connects TRBV5-1 to TRBJ1-1; TRBD1 matches 10 bases. The CDR3 loop spans 15 amino acids. Trimming at V came to 0 bases and at J to 4 bases, leaving 3 bases not matched to a gene. The germline gives CDR1 SGHRS, CDR2 YFSETQ.

This rearrangement joins TRBV19 to TRBJ2-5; 8 bases match TRBD1. CDR3 size: 16 residues. The germline V gene encodes CDR1 LNHDA and CDR2 SQIVND (reference sequence). The V and J ends lost 5 bases and 5 bases, in that order; junction bases with no gene match: 13. The CDR3: CASSFGQGIGAETQYF. The CDR3 bases are TGTGCCAGTAGTTTCGGACAGGGTATTGGCGCGGAGACCCAGTACTTC. Full variable domain (rest looked up from reference TRBV19 and TRBJ2-5): DGGITQSPKYLFRKEGQNVTLSCEQNLNHDAMYWYRQDPGQGLRLIYYSQIVNDFQKGDIAEGYSVSREKKESFPLTVTSAQKNPTAFYLCASSFGQGIGAETQYFGPGTRLLVL.

This clone was detected only a few times. The chain recombines TRBV6-6 with TRBJ2-7; TRBD2 is a possible D gene (6 bases). The germline gives CDR1 MNHNY, CDR2 SVGAGI (reference sequence). V lost 6 bases and J 6 bases, leaving 9 bases between the germline ends. The length of the CDR3 is 11 residues. The CDR3 here is CASRDGGEQYF. The CDR3 region has the DNA TGTGCCAGCAGGGACGGGGGCGAGCAGTACTTC.

This sequence joins TRBV29-1 and TRBJ2-5; D is ambiguous. Per germline, CDR1 SQVTM and CDR2 ANQGSEA. V lost 5 bases to trimming and J lost 2 bases, with 15 bases between them. The CDR3 is 14 amino acids. The CDR3 sequence is CSVSYANLQETQYF. The CDR3 DNA reads as TGCAGCGTTAGCTACGCGAATCTACAAGAGACCCAGTACTTC.

The chain recombines TRBV7-9 with TRBJ1-5; D unresolved. The V end lost 1 base, the J end lost 7 bases, and 8 bases lay between the germline ends. Looked up from germline, CDR1 is SEHNR and CDR2 is FQNEAQ (reference sequence). This CDR3 contains 13 residues. The CDR3 reads CASSLDGGQPQHF. The CDR3 coding sequence is TGTGCCAGCAGCTTAGACGGCGGCCAGCCCCAGCATTTT.

This rearrangement joins TRBV5-5 to TRBJ1-1, with 7 bases matching TRBD1. Germline-derived CDR1 and CDR2 are SGHKS and YYEKEE (reference sequence). This CDR3 contains 13 residues. This chain's CDR3 is CAGGDRVNTEAFF. The CDR3 DNA sequence: TGTGCGGGCGGGGACAGAGTGAACACTGAAGCTTTCTTT.

The chain is built from TRBV5-1 and TRBJ1-1; 7 bases match TRBD1. The CDR3 covers 13 residues. Losses at the gene ends were 4 bases for V and 9 bases for J; bases not matched to a gene: 9. Germline V gives CDR1 SGHRS, CDR2 YFSETQ. CDR3 protein: CASSLQQGRQAFF. In DNA form, the CDR3 reads TGCGCCAGCAGCCTACAACAGGGGCGGCAAGCTTTCTTT.

The chain uses TRBV6-6 and TRBJ1-1; 7 nucleotides match TRBD1. This CDR3 contains 15 residues. The germline V gene encodes CDR1 MNHNY and CDR2 SVGAGI (reference sequence). The J segment lost 5 bases and the V segment lost 2 bases, leaving 8 bases of the junction unmatched. The CDR3, as DNA: TGTGCCAGCAGTTACCCCCCCAGGGGGGATACTGAAGCTTTCTTT. Translating it yields CASSYPPRGDTEAFF.

The rearrangement joins TRBV19 to TRBJ2-3; maybe TRBD1 (6 bases). The germline V gene encodes CDR1 LNHDA and CDR2 SQIVND (reference sequence). This CDR3 has 15 residues. V lost 5 bases, J lost 2 bases, and 14 bases lay in between. CDR3 sequence (DNA): TGTGCCAGTAGTCCAGGGGAATGGTCCACAGATACGCAGTATTTT. This sequence encodes CASSPGEWSTDTQYF. The full variable domain, with the rest looked up from reference TRBV19 and TRBJ2-3, is DGGITQSPKYLFRKEGQNVTLSCEQNLNHDAMYWYRQDPGQGLRLIYYSQIVNDFQKGDIAEGYSVSREKKESFPLTVTSAQKNPTAFYLCASSPGEWSTDTQYFGPGTRLTVL.

The chain joins TRBV6-5 to TRBJ1-6; 10 positions agree with TRBD1. The CDR3 loop spans 15 amino acids. Per germline, CDR1 MNHEY and CDR2 SVGAGI. Trimming at V came to 5 bases and at J to 5 bases, leaving 3 bases not matched to a gene. The CDR3 protein is CASSPGTGDNSPLHF. In nucleotides, the CDR3 is TGTGCCAGCAGTCCCGGGACAGGGGATAATTCACCCCTCCACTTT.

The chain couples TRBV3-1 (or the pseudogene TRBV3-2) to TRBJ2-5; 9 bases fit TRBD2. Germline CDR1 reads LGHDT; CDR2 reads YNNKEL (reference sequence). The CDR3 loop spans 15 amino acids. Trimming at V came to 1 base and at J to 3 bases, leaving 3 bases not matched to a gene. The CDR3 nucleotides are TGTGCCAGCAGCCAAGTAGCGGGGGCGGAAGAGACCCAGTACTTC. Its protein product is CASSQVAGAEETQYF.

Only one count was recorded for this clone. The chain recombines TRBV25-1 with TRBJ1-5; 9 bases map to TRBD1. The length of the CDR3 is 15 residues. Germline CDR1 MGHDK, CDR2 SYGVNS. J lost 7 bases, V lost 5 bases, and 9 bases had no gene match. The CDR3 nucleotides are TGTGCCAGCAGTCCAGGACAGGGGTTGTACCAGCCCCAGCATTTT. Its translation: CASSPGQGLYQPQHF.

This clone is termed medium-sized. V usage is TRBV6-2 or TRBV6-3 and J usage is TRBJ1-1; maybe TRBD1 (5 bases). There are 16 residues in the CDR3. Looked up from germline, CDR1 is MNHEY and CDR2 is SVGEGT. V shed 0 bases and J shed 5 bases, with 16 bases lying between them. CDR3 in DNA: TGTGCCAGCAGTTACTCAATGACCCACAAGGGGACTGAAGCTTTCTTT. Residues: CASSYSMTHKGTEAFF.

The rearrangement joins TRBV9 to TRBJ1-2; D remains ambiguous. Germline loops: CDR1 SGDLS, CDR2 YYNGEE. V was shortened by 3 bases and J by 11 bases, with 14 bases between the two germline ends. This CDR3 has 12 residues. Here the CDR3 reads CASSGPRVGYTF. DNA of the CDR3: TGTGCCAGCAGCGGACCCCGGGTTGGTTACACCTTC.

The rearrangement uses TRBV9 and TRBJ1-3, with D possibly being TRBD1 (5 bases). The CDR3 is 17 residues long. Germline V gives CDR1 SGDLS, CDR2 YYNGEE. Trimming cost V 0 bases and J 0 bases, with 13 bases left between them. CDR3 coding DNA: TGTGCCAGCAGCGTAGAGGCAGGGAGGAGCTCTGGAAACACCATATATTTT. Encoded protein: CASSVEAGRSSGNTIYF.

The genes are TRBV2 and TRBJ1-1; D not certain. The germline V gene has CDR1 SNHLY and CDR2 FYNNEI. Deletions cut 2 bases from V and 1 base from J, with 8 bases between. The CDR3 loop spans 14 amino acids. The CDR3 region has the DNA TGTGCCAGCAGTGAATTGAGGCAGAACACTGAAGCTTTCTTT. This codes for CASSELRQNTEAFF.

This clone has just one count. The chain is built from TRBV7-2 and TRBJ2-3; 9 bases fit TRBD2. J gave up 3 bases and V 1 base, and 5 bases lay outside the gene matches. The CDR3 contains 16 residues. CDR1 and CDR2 from the germline V gene are SGHTA and FQGNSA. The chain's CDR3 is CASSLVAGGGTDTQYF. Here the CDR3 DNA reads TGTGCCAGCAGCTTAGTTGCGGGAGGGGGTACAGATACGCAGTATTTT.

This clone was seen only once. The chain employs TRBV6-1 and TRBJ1-6; perhaps TRBD1 as D (6 bases). This CDR3 comprises 13 residues. Trimming shortened V by 3 bases and J by 7 bases, and 7 bases separated the two germline ends. Germline assignment: CDR1 MNHNS and CDR2 SASEGT. CDR3 sequence reads: CASSDTGNSPLHF. The CDR3 DNA reads TGTGCCAGCAGTGATACAGGGAATTCACCCCTCCACTTT.

This clone appeared once. J is TRBJ1-1 and V is TRBV24-1, with D hard to call. The germline V gene has CDR1 KGHDR and CDR2 SFDVKD. V lost 7 bases to trimming and J lost 6 bases, with 11 bases between them. This CDR3 has 12 residues. The CDR3 DNA follows: TGTGCCACCAGGGGCCGCGCACCTGAAGCTTTCTTT. The encoded protein is CATRGRAPEAFF.

The J gene is TRBJ2-2, the V gene TRBV6-5; D gene unclear. Trimming stripped 5 bases from V and 7 bases from J, with 14 bases between. CDR1 and CDR2 from the germline V gene are MNHEY and SVGAGI. The CDR3 totals 14 residues. CDR3 nucleotides: TGTGCCAGCAGTACCCTGACTGGAAGCGGGGAGCTGTTTTTT. Translated: CASSTLTGSGELFF.

This chain uses TRBV7-2 with TRBJ2-7; TRBD2 aligns across 9 bases. The CDR3 is 15 residues long. Losses at the gene ends were 0 bases for V and 6 bases for J; bases not matched to a gene: 6. CDR1 is SGHTA and CDR2 is FQGNSA in the germline V gene. This chain's CDR3 is CASSLAVPSGAEQYF. The CDR3 nucleotides are TGTGCCAGCAGCTTAGCGGTACCTAGCGGGGCCGAGCAGTACTTC.

This clone was detected only once. The gene calls are TRBV4-2 and TRBJ2-3; D is perhaps TRBD1 (5 bases). V was pared by 0 bases and J by 8 bases, with 15 bases between. The CDR3 is 15 residues long. Germline CDR1 reads LGHNA; CDR2 reads YNFKEQ. CDR3 bases: TGTGCCAGCAGCCAAGATTATAGGGGCGAAGGTACGCAGTATTTT. It is translated as CASSQDYRGEGTQYF.

The CDR3 DNA sequence: TGTGCCAGCAGCTCGACGCGGGGGAACACTGAAGCTTTCTTT. It yields the protein CASSSTRGNTEAFF. The rearrangement uses TRBV7-9 and TRBJ1-1; D is unresolved. The germline V and J ends were trimmed by 4 bases and 1 base, with 10 bases remaining between them. The CDR3 has 14 amino acids. CDR1 and CDR2 (germline): SEHNR, FQNEAQ (reference sequence).

The chain employs TRBV5-1 and TRBJ1-2; the D is unclear. Trimming removed 0 bases at V and 6 bases at J, with 6 bases between. Germline assignment: CDR1 SGHRS and CDR2 YFSETQ. The CDR3 is 12 residues long. CDR3 DNA: TGCGCCAGCAGCTTGGGACTGGATGGCTACACCTTC. It is translated as CASSLGLDGYTF.

V and J are TRBV7-2 and TRBJ2-3, with D possibly matching TRBD1 (6 bases). V was pared by 5 bases and J by 1 base, with 13 bases between. Germline assignment: CDR1 SGHTA and CDR2 FQGNSA. The CDR3 sequence is 15 residues long. The chain's CDR3 is CASSLTGSRTDTQYF. The CDR3 bases are TGTGCCAGCAGCCTTACAGGGAGTCGCACAGATACGCAGTATTTT.

V usage is TRBV7-2 and J usage is TRBJ1-1; a possible D gene is TRBD1 (5 bases). The V and J ends lost 2 bases and 7 bases respectively, with 17 bases between them. The germline V gene encodes CDR1 SGHTA and CDR2 FQGNSA. CDR3 length: 15 amino acids. CDR3 coding DNA: TGTGCCAGCAGCTTAATAGCCTTAGGGGTGGTTGAAGCTTTCTTT. Amino acid sequence: CASSLIALGVVEAFF.

V is TRBV5-6 and J is TRBJ1-5; unclear D gene. In germline, CDR1 is SGHDT, CDR2 YYEEEE. Trimming removed 0 bases from V and 6 bases from J, with 13 bases in between. CDR3 size: 15 residues. CDR3: CASSLAAPAGQPQHF. The CDR3, as DNA: TGTGCCAGCAGCTTGGCCGCCCCGGCGGGTCAGCCCCAGCATTTT. Full variable domain (outside the CDR3, taken from reference TRBV5-6 and TRBJ1-5): DAGVTQSPTHLIKTRGQQVTLRCSPKSGHDTVSWYQQALGQGPQFIFQYYEEEERQRGNFPDRFSGHQFPNYSSELNVNALLLGDSALYLCASSLAAPAGQPQHFGDGTRLSIL.

This rearrangement joins TRBV18 to TRBJ2-7; 7 positions match TRBD2. Germline CDR1 KGHSH, CDR2 LQKENI. The CDR3 is made up of 14 amino acids. Losses at the gene ends were 1 base for V and 5 bases for J; bases not matched to a gene: 5. The CDR3 DNA sequence: TGTGCCAGCTCACCACTAGCGAGCGGGGACGAGCAGTACTTC. Residues: CASSPLASGDEQYF.